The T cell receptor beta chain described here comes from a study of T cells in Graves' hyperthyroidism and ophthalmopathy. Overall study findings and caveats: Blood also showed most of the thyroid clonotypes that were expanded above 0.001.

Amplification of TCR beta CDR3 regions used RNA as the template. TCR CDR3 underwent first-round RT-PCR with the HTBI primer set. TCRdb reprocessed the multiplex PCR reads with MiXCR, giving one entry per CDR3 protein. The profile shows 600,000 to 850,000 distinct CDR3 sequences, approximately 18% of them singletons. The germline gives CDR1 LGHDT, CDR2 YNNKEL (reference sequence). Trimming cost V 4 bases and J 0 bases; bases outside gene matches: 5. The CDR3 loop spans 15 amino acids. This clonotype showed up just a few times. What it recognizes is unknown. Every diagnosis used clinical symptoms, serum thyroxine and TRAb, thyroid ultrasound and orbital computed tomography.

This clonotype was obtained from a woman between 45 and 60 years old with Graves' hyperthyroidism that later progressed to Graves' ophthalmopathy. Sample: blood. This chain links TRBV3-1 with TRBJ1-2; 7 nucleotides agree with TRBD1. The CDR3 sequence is CASSPWDRTNYGYTF. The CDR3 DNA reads TGTGCCAGCAGCCCTTGGGACAGAACTAACTATGGCTACACCTTC. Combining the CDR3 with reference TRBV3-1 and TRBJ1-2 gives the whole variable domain DTAVSQTPKYLVTQMGNDKSIKCEQNLGHDTMYWYKQDSKKFLKIMFSYNNKELIINETVPNRFSPKSPDKAHLNLHINSLELGDSAVYFCASSPWDRTNYGYTFGSGTRLTVV.